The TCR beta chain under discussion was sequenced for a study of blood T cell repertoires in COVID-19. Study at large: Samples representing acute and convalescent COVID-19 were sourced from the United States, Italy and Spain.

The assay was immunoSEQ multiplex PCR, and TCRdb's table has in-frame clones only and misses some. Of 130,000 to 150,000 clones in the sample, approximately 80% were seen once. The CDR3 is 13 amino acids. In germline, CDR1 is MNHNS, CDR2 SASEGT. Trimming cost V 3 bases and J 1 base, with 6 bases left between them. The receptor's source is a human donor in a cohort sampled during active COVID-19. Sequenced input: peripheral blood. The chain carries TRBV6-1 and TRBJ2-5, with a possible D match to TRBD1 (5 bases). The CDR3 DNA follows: TGTGCCAGCAGTGACAGGGCCCAAGAGACCCAGTACTTC. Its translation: CASSDRAQETQYF.